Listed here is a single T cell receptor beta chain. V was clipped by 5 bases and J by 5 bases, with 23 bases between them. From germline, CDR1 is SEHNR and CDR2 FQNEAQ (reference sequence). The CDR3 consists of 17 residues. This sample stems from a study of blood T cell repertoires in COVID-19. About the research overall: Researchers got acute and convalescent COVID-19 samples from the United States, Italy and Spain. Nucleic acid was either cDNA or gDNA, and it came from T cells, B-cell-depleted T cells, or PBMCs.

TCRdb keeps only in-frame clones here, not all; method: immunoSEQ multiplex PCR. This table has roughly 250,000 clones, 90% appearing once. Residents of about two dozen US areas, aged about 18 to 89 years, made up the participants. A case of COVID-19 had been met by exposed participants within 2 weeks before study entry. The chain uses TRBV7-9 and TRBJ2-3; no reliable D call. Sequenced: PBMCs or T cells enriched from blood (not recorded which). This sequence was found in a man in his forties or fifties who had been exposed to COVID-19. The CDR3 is CASSAPSGIAQLDTQYF. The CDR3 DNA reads TGTGCCAGCAGCGCCCCCTCAGGAATCGCGCAATTAGATACGCAGTATTTT.